These 2 T cell receptor beta chains were sequenced from one sample in a study of identical twins. TCRdb reprocessed the 5' RACE reads via MiXCR and lists one record per CDR3 protein. The table records 640,000 or so distinct CDR3 sequences, around 6% of them present only once. Sequenced input: naive T cells sorted from blood. These receptors came from a man younger than 35 in good health.

V gene TRBV7-3 combines with J gene TRBJ2-3; maybe TRBD2 (5 bases). V gave up 5 bases and J gave up 8 bases, with 11 bases separating them. The germline V gene has CDR1 SGHTA and CDR2 FQGTGA. The CDR3 is made up of 12 amino acids. This CDR3 is CASSPNRGTQYF. The CDR3 nucleotides read TGTGCCAGCAGCCCGAACCGGGGTACGCAGTATTTT.

Only a few counts were recorded for this clonotype. The chain has TRBV10-2 and TRBJ2-1; D is unclear. With 0 bases removed from V and 13 bases from J, the gap between germline ends came to 10 bases. The CDR3 consists of 12 residues. Germline V gene data show CDR1 as WSHSY and CDR2 as SAAADI. The DNA of the CDR3 is TGCGCCAGCAGTGAGTCGGTAGGTCGCCAGTTCTTC. Protein product: CASSESVGRQFF.